These 17 T cell receptor beta chains were sequenced from one sample in a study of blood T cell repertoires in COVID-19. Only in-frame clones appear in the TCRdb table, and some are missing; sequencing was by immunoSEQ multiplex PCR. The data contain approximately 240,000 clones, about 80% of them seen just once; the ten biggest clones take up 4% to 6%. Sequencing was done on a sample of peripheral blood. These receptors were taken from an elderly woman with active or convalescent COVID-19.

The chain uses TRBV29-1 and TRBJ2-2; TRBD1 might be the D (6 bases). Deletions cut 6 bases from V and 2 bases from J, with 7 bases between. There are 12 residues in the CDR3. The germline gives CDR1 SQVTM, CDR2 ANQGSEA. Here the CDR3 DNA reads TGCAGCGTGGGGACAAACACCGGGGAGCTGTTTTTT. Amino acid sequence: CSVGTNTGELFF.

The V gene is TRBV5-1, the J gene TRBJ2-7, with D possibly TRBD1 on 7 matching bases. The germline gives CDR1 SGHRS, CDR2 YFSETQ. V was clipped by 0 bases and J by 3 bases, with 16 bases between them. This CDR3 region has 16 residues. CDR3 amino acids: CASSLVYAGGGYEQYF. The DNA of the CDR3 is TGCGCCAGCAGCTTGGTGTATGCAGGGGGAGGCTACGAGCAGTACTTC.

The genes are TRBV6-2 or TRBV6-3 and TRBJ2-1; 12 bases are shared with TRBD2. CDR1 MNHEY and CDR2 SVGEGT come from the germline V gene. The CDR3 has 17 residues. V gave up 2 bases and J gave up 8 bases; unmatched junction bases: 10. CDR3 sequence reads: CASSYPGLAGTRDEQFF. The CDR3 DNA is TGTGCCAGCAGTTACCCGGGACTAGCGGGCACCAGGGATGAGCAGTTCTTC.

This clone occurred once. The rearrangement links TRBV3-1 (or the pseudogene TRBV3-2) to TRBJ2-1, with TRBD2 matching over 12 bases. Per the germline V gene, CDR1 is LGHDT and CDR2 is YNNKEL (reference sequence). The CDR3 has 16 amino acids. J was trimmed by 7 bases and V by 3 bases; bases with no gene match: 7. CDR3 nucleotide sequence: TGTGCCAGCAGCCAGGCTAGCGGGGGGGCCAGGAATGAGCAGTTCTTC. Its translation is CASSQASGGARNEQFF.

The chain couples TRBV18 to TRBJ2-5, with D tentatively TRBD1 (6 bases). V was clipped by 6 bases and J by 4 bases, with 15 bases between them. Germline values: CDR1 KGHSH, CDR2 LQKENI. The CDR3 consists of 14 residues. CDR3 in amino acids: CASSRSQGGETQYF. The CDR3 nucleotides read TGTGCCAGCTCTCGCTCACAGGGTGGAGAGACCCAGTACTTC.

This rearrangement joins TRBV15 to TRBJ1-2, with 11 nucleotides matching TRBD1. The CDR3 runs to 17 residues. The V segment lost 0 bases and the J segment 8 bases; nucleotides outside the gene matches: 11. Germline assignment: CDR1 LNHNV and CDR2 YYDKDF (reference sequence). The CDR3 is CATSRDRKWTGGDGYTF. For the CDR3, the DNA is TGTGCCACCAGCAGAGATCGTAAATGGACAGGGGGCGACGGCTACACCTTC.

The gene calls are TRBV15 and TRBJ2-1; possible D gene TRBD2, 5 bases. The V gene's germline CDR1 is LNHNV and CDR2 YYDKDF (reference sequence). The CDR3 loop spans 13 amino acids. With 1 base removed from V and 8 bases from J, the gap between germline ends came to 9 bases. CDR3 residues: CATSRGPRDEQFF. For the CDR3, the DNA is TGTGCCACCAGCAGAGGTCCGAGGGATGAGCAGTTCTTC.

The chain combines TRBV28 with TRBJ1-5, with D unclear. Trimming took off 4 bases at V and 4 bases at J, with 5 bases between the two ends. The CDR3 has 12 residues. CDR1 MDHEN and CDR2 SYDVKM come from the germline V gene. CDR3 region: CASSSQNQPQHF. In DNA form, the CDR3 reads TGTGCCAGCAGTTCCCAAAATCAGCCCCAGCATTTT.

This chain joins TRBV6-5 and TRBJ1-4; D call uncertain. CDR3 size: 13 residues. The V gene's germline CDR1 is MNHEY and CDR2 SVGAGI. Trimming took off 5 bases at V and 6 bases at J, with 10 bases between the two ends. CDR3 region: CASSRGQDEKLFF. CDR3 DNA: TGTGCCAGCAGTCGTGGCCAAGATGAAAAACTGTTTTTT.

The chain uses TRBV7-8 and TRBJ2-7; TRBD2 matches at 10 bases. The CDR3 contains 16 residues. Trimming at V came to 2 bases and at J to 1 base, leaving 5 bases not matched to a gene. Germline V gene sequence: CDR1 SGHVS, CDR2 FQNEAQ. CDR3 protein: CASSLTSGAGSYEQYF. CDR3 DNA: TGTGCCAGCAGCTTAACTAGCGGGGCCGGATCCTACGAGCAGTACTTC.

This chain joins TRBV5-1 and TRBJ2-3; the match to TRBD1 covers 7 bases. The CDR3 spans 14 residues. V shed 4 bases, J shed 3 bases, and the junction held 5 bases outside the gene matches. Germline V lookup: CDR1 SGHRS, CDR2 YFSETQ. For the CDR3, the DNA is TGCGCCAGCAGCCCGGGACAGTGGACAGATACGCAGTATTTT. Translating gives CASSPGQWTDTQYF. Filled out from reference TRBV5-1 and TRBJ2-3, the complete variable domain reads KAGVTQTPRYLIKTRGQQVTLSCSPISGHRSVSWYQQTPGQGLQFLFEYFSETQRNKGNFPGRFSGRQFSNSRSEMNVSTLELGDSALYLCASSPGQWTDTQYFGPGTRLTVL.

J is TRBJ1-6 and V is TRBV18, with D possibly matching TRBD1 (5 bases). The CDR3 runs to 14 residues. Deletions cut 6 bases from V and 4 bases from J, with 10 bases between. Germline CDR1 is KGHSH and CDR2 is LQKENI. CDR3 coding DNA: TGTGCCAGCTCCCCGACAGATTATAATTCACCCCTCCACTTT. Translation gives CASSPTDYNSPLHF.

The chain carries TRBV6-6 and TRBJ1-4; 8 bases agree with TRBD1. CDR1 is MNHNY and CDR2 is SVGAGI in the germline V gene (reference sequence). The CDR3 is 15 residues long. The V segment lost 5 bases and the J segment 5 bases; nucleotides outside the gene matches: 7. CDR3 coding DNA: TGTGCCAGCAGTACCCAACAGGGGGGGAATGAAAAACTGTTTTTT. Its protein product is CASSTQQGGNEKLFF.

This clone was seen a few times. The chain uses TRBV9 and TRBJ2-5; 7 bases line up with TRBD2. The CDR3 is made up of 13 amino acids. V lost 4 bases to trimming and J lost 7 bases; unmatched junction nucleotides: 7. CDR1 is SGDLS and CDR2 is YYNGEE in the germline V gene. CDR3 residues: CASSPPGRATQYF. The CDR3 DNA follows: TGTGCCAGCAGCCCCCCAGGGAGGGCGACCCAGTACTTC.

The genes are TRBV20-1 and TRBJ1-1, with D uncertain. Trimming pared 3 bases from V and 1 base from J, leaving 12 bases between. The CDR3 spans 14 residues. CDR1 is DFQATT and CDR2 is SNEGSKA in the germline V gene (reference sequence). DNA for the CDR3: TGCAGTGCTAGTAAACACCCAGGGAACACTGAAGCTTTCTTT. This sequence encodes CSASKHPGNTEAFF.

This chain connects TRBV24-1 to TRBJ1-5; 9 bases are a match to TRBD1. Trimming cost V 4 bases and J 0 bases; bases outside gene matches: 0. CDR3 length: 15 amino acids. CDR1 KGHDR and CDR2 SFDVKD come from the germline V gene. The CDR3 DNA reads TGTGCCACCAGTGAGACAGGGGGTAGCAATCAGCCCCAGCATTTT. This translates into CATSETGGSNQPQHF.

The chain has TRBV11-2 and TRBJ1-2; the D is unclear. In germline, CDR1 is SGHAT, CDR2 FQNNGV. This CDR3 region has 15 residues. Trimming stripped 1 base from V and 4 bases from J, with 13 bases between. The CDR3, as DNA: TGTGCCAGCAGCTTAGTTCCGGGTGGTACCTATGGCTACACCTTC. It codes for CASSLVPGGTYGYTF. The full variable domain, with the rest looked up from reference TRBV11-2 and TRBJ1-2, is EAGVAQSPRYKIIEKRQSVAFWCNPISGHATLYWYQQILGQGPKLLIQFQNNGVVDDSQLPKDRFSAERLKGVDSTLKIQPAKLEDSAVYLCASSLVPGGTYGYTFGSGTRLTVV.